These T cell receptor beta chains were read from a single sample in a study of CD8+CD57+ T cells in acquired aplastic anemia. In TCRdb, the reads were re-called with MiXCR into one record per CDR3 protein. The sample has 450,000 to 600,000 distinct CDR3 sequences, about a third seen once. Sequencing used sorted CD4+, CD8+, or CD8+CD57+ T cells (not recorded which) from PBMCs. The receptors here all came from a human donor with aplastic anemia. CDR3s include the opening cysteine and the closing phenylalanine or tryptophan. D genes are given only for firm matches. Not all rows give a size; the values are once, few, many and, for expanded clones, a class.

TRBD1,TRBV29-1,TRBJ1-2,NA,TGCAGCGACCCAGGTGACAGGGATGGCTACACCTTC,CSDPGDRDGYTF
TRBD2,TRBV20-1,TRBJ2-3,NA,TGCAGTGCTAGAGATTACAATAGCGGGCACACAGATACGCAGTATTTT,CSARDYNSGHTDTQYF
NA,TRBV2,TRBJ1-1,many,TGTGCCGGAGGAGGGGCGGATGGTAATAGTATGAACACTGAAGCTTTCTTT,CAGGGADGNSMNTEAFF
NA,TRBV2,TRBJ1-2,few,TGTGCCAGCAGTGAATTAGTCGGGCAGAACTATGGCTACACCTTC,CASSELVGQNYGYTF
TRBD2,TRBV7-3,TRBJ2-3,NA,TGTGCCAGCAGCCTATCGCTTGGCGGGGGGCCAGATACGCAGTATTTT,CASSLSLGGGPDTQYF
NA,TRBV2,TRBJ2-1,NA,TGTGCCAGCAGTGAGGACTATCAATACAATGAGCAGTTCTTC,CASSEDYQYNEQFF
NA,TRBV2,TRBJ2-4,NA,TGTGCCAGCAGTGAAAGTCGGGGTTGGACCAAAAACATTCAGTACTTC,CASSESRGWTKNIQYF
TRBD2,TRBV13,TRBJ2-7,few,TGTGCCAGCAGCTCCCCAACTAGCGGGGGTAACTACGAGCAGTACTTC,CASSSPTSGGNYEQYF
TRBD1,TRBV7-9,TRBJ1-1,NA,TGTGCCAGCAGCCAGGGGGGGTCTGATGAAGCTTTCTTT,CASSQGGSDEAFF
TRBD1,TRBV7-6,TRBJ2-7,NA,TGTGCCAGCAGCTTGGGGTCGGGACAGTCCTACGAGCAGTACTTC,CASSLGSGQSYEQYF
NA,TRBV5-8,TRBJ1-2,many,TGTGCCAGCAGCTTGGACGGCAGGTGGGATGGCTACACCTTC,CASSLDGRWDGYTF
NA,TRBV7-3,TRBJ2-5,many,TGTGCCAGCAGCTTAGGGGGGAACCAAGAGACCCAGTACTTC,CASSLGGNQETQYF
TRBD1,TRBV4-3,TRBJ1-2,NA,TGCGCCAGCAGCCAGAGTCTTCGGACAGGATTTAACTATGGCTACACCTTC,CASSQSLRTGFNYGYTF
TRBD1,TRBV4-1,TRBJ1-2,once,TGCGCCAGCAGCCAGTTTCTGACAGGGGAGGGTGGTGGCTACACCTTC,CASSQFLTGEGGGYTF
TRBD2,TRBV7-8,TRBJ2-1,NA,TGTGCCAGCAGCTTCAAAAGGGTCAGCGGGGATGAGCAGTTCTTC,CASSFKRVSGDEQFF
NA,TRBV25-1,TRBJ2-3,many,TGTGCCAGCAGTGACCCCAGGGGTCCGGGGGATACGCAGTATTTT,CASSDPRGPGDTQYF
NA,TRBV19,TRBJ1-2,NA,TGTGCCAGTAGTCGCAGGGCGGCTAACTATGGCTACACCTTC,CASSRRAANYGYTF
NA,TRBV20-1,TRBJ1-1,NA,TGCCGTGCTAGTGCCGGACACTCGAACACTGAAGCTTTCTTT,CRASAGHSNTEAFF
TRBD1,TRBV19,TRBJ1-2,many,TGTGCCAGTAGTGATCCGACAGGGCGGTATGGCTACACCTTC,CASSDPTGRYGYTF
NA,TRBV20-1,TRBJ2-7,NA,TGCAGTGCTACGGGGGCCCCCCACGAGCAGTACTTC,CSATGAPHEQYF
TRBD1,TRBV5-5,TRBJ1-1,NA,TGTGCCAGCAGCTGGGGGGACAGGGGTTTCCCTGAAGCTTTCTTT,CASSWGDRGFPEAFF
NA,TRBV15,TRBJ2-7,many,TGTGCCACCAGCAGAGATTCGGTGTGGCAGTACTTC,CATSRDSVWQYF
TRBD1,TRBV6-2/TRBV6-3,TRBJ1-3,few,TGTGCCAGCAGACCGACAGGGGACTATGGAAACACCATATATTTT,CASRPTGDYGNTIYF
TRBD2,TRBV11-3,TRBJ2-7,NA,TGTGCCAGCAGCTTATCGACTAGCACCCAATACGAGCAGTACTTC,CASSLSTSTQYEQYF
NA,TRBV11-2,TRBJ2-3,few,TGTGCCAGCAGCGAGACCGGGACAGCGGGGTTCGCAGATACGCAGTATTTT,CASSETGTAGFADTQYF
NA,TRBV9,TRBJ2-7,few,TGTGCCAGCAGCGTAGGTGTCGGGGACCCTGTCTACGAGCAGTACTTC,CASSVGVGDPVYEQYF
NA,TRBV7-9,TRBJ1-1,many,TGTGCCAGCAGCTTAGCAGGGAGGAACACTGAAGCTTTCTTT,CASSLAGRNTEAFF
NA,TRBV19,TRBJ1-4,NA,TGTGCCAGTGGACCCCTTACGGGGGGGAATGAAAAACTGTTTTTT,CASGPLTGGNEKLFF
TRBD1,TRBV7-6,TRBJ2-1,NA,TGTGCCAGCAGCTTAGGGGGACAGGGAACACGGGGTGAGCAGTTCTTC,CASSLGGQGTRGEQFF
TRBD1,TRBV12-5,TRBJ2-1,once,TGTGCTAGTGCCCCAGGGGGCTTTTACAATGAGCAGTTCTTC,CASAPGGFYNEQFF
NA,TRBV7-2,TRBJ1-5,many,TGTGCCAGCAGCTTAGCCCGACGACTAACTAGCAATCAGCCCCAGCATTTT,CASSLARRLTSNQPQHF